This is a list of T cell receptor beta chains from one sample in a study of vaccination and CD4 T cells after COVID-19. Each CDR3 protein is one row after TCRdb ran MiXCR on the PCR reads. The sample has around 25,000 distinct CDR3 sequences; around 30% are singletons. The antigens these receptors bind are not known. The sample consisted of CD4+ T cells from blood, cultured in vitro, taken about 7 months after SARS-CoV-2 vaccination. These receptors all stem from a human donor who had recovered from COVID-19. CDR3s include the opening cysteine and the closing phenylalanine or tryptophan. A D gene is named only where the DNA matches it firmly. Expanded clones are given a class, and other clones once, few, many or no size at all.

j_call: TRBJ2-5
v_call: TRBV2
clone_size: NA
d_call: NA
cdr3_nt: TGTGCCAGCAGTCACCGGGACACGCACGAGACCCAGTACTTC
cdr3_aa: CASSHRDTHETQYF

j_call: TRBJ2-1
v_call: TRBV20-1
clone_size: NA
d_call: TRBD1
cdr3_nt: TGCAGTGCTGACCCGGGACAGGGAGTTTTCTACAATGAGCAGTTCTTC
cdr3_aa: CSADPGQGVFYNEQFF

j_call: TRBJ2-7
v_call: TRBV6-2/TRBV6-3
clone_size: few
d_call: NA
cdr3_nt: TGTGCCAGCAGGCAAGCCTACGAGCAGTACTTC
cdr3_aa: CASRQAYEQYF

j_call: TRBJ2-5
v_call: TRBV6-1
clone_size: NA
d_call: NA
cdr3_nt: TGTGCCAGCAGTATCGGAAGGGGCAAGACCCAGTACTTC
cdr3_aa: CASSIGRGKTQYF

j_call: TRBJ2-1
v_call: TRBV25-1
clone_size: few
d_call: NA
cdr3_nt: TGTGCCAGCAGGAGGCCGGTAGGCGACAATGAGCAGTTCTTC
cdr3_aa: CASRRPVGDNEQFF

j_call: TRBJ2-1
v_call: TRBV20-1
clone_size: few
d_call: TRBD2
cdr3_nt: TGCAGTGCTAGCGATCCTAGCGGGAGATCCAATGAGCAGTTCTTC
cdr3_aa: CSASDPSGRSNEQFF

j_call: TRBJ2-7
v_call: TRBV19
clone_size: NA
d_call: TRBD1
cdr3_nt: TGTGCCAGTAGTTCAACAGGGGCCCGATACGAGCAGTACTTC
cdr3_aa: CASSSTGARYEQYF

j_call: TRBJ2-3
v_call: TRBV20-1
clone_size: medium-sized
d_call: NA
cdr3_nt: TGCAGTGCCCTCGGCGGCTTTGACACAGATACGCAGTATTTT
cdr3_aa: CSALGGFDTDTQYF

j_call: TRBJ1-1
v_call: TRBV19
clone_size: NA
d_call: NA
cdr3_nt: TGTGCCAGTAGTATAAAGGGCTTGCCGAACACTGAAGCTTTCTTT
cdr3_aa: CASSIKGLPNTEAFF

j_call: TRBJ2-5
v_call: TRBV6-1
clone_size: NA
d_call: TRBD1
cdr3_nt: TGTGCCAGCACCTGGGACAGGGATGGAGAGACCCAGTACTTC
cdr3_aa: CASTWDRDGETQYF

j_call: TRBJ2-7
v_call: TRBV27
clone_size: few
d_call: TRBD1
cdr3_nt: TGTGCCAGCAGTTTAGGGGCAGGGGGAACCTACGAGCAGTACTTC
cdr3_aa: CASSLGAGGTYEQYF

j_call: TRBJ2-7
v_call: TRBV6-2/TRBV6-3
clone_size: NA
d_call: NA
cdr3_nt: TGTGCCAGCAGTTTGTTCGGGAACGAGCAGTACTTC
cdr3_aa: CASSLFGNEQYF

j_call: TRBJ1-6
v_call: TRBV28
clone_size: few
d_call: NA
cdr3_nt: TGTGCCAGCAGTTTATCGGGGCTTGGTTCACCCCTCCACTTT
cdr3_aa: CASSLSGLGSPLHF

j_call: TRBJ2-5
v_call: TRBV7-9
clone_size: few
d_call: TRBD1
cdr3_nt: TGTGCCAGCAGCGACAGGGTCGAAGAGACCCAGTACTTC
cdr3_aa: CASSDRVEETQYF

j_call: TRBJ2-7
v_call: TRBV7-9
clone_size: few
d_call: TRBD2
cdr3_nt: TGTGCCAGCAGACTAGCGGGAGAGGACGAGCAGTACTTC
cdr3_aa: CASRLAGEDEQYF

j_call: TRBJ1-1
v_call: TRBV20-1
clone_size: NA
d_call: NA
cdr3_nt: TGCAGTGCCACCGACAGGACCACTGAAGCTTTCTTT
cdr3_aa: CSATDRTTEAFF

j_call: TRBJ2-5
v_call: TRBV27
clone_size: many
d_call: TRBD2
cdr3_nt: TGTGCCAGCAGTCTGACTGGCGGGGGGAACCAAGAGACCCAGTACTTC
cdr3_aa: CASSLTGGGNQETQYF

j_call: TRBJ2-7
v_call: TRBV6-1
clone_size: NA
d_call: TRBD1
cdr3_nt: TGTGCCAGCAGGGGGACAGCCTCAACCTACGAGCAGTACTTC
cdr3_aa: CASRGTASTYEQYF

j_call: TRBJ1-2
v_call: TRBV20-1
clone_size: NA
d_call: NA
cdr3_nt: TGCAGTGCGGAAACGGACAGAGGCGGCTACACCTTC
cdr3_aa: CSAETDRGGYTF

j_call: TRBJ2-5
v_call: TRBV20-1
clone_size: few
d_call: TRBD2
cdr3_nt: TGCAGTGCTACATTCGGGGGAGGGACCCAAGAGACCCAGTACTTC
cdr3_aa: CSATFGGGTQETQYF

j_call: TRBJ2-5
v_call: TRBV7-6
clone_size: few
d_call: TRBD2
cdr3_nt: TGTGCCAGCGGAGGGGGGCTAGCGGGAACCCAGTACTTC
cdr3_aa: CASGGGLAGTQYF

j_call: TRBJ2-7
v_call: TRBV6-2/TRBV6-3
clone_size: few
d_call: TRBD1
cdr3_nt: TGTGCCAGCAGTTACGTTGAGGGGGCGTCCTACGAGCAGTACTTC
cdr3_aa: CASSYVEGASYEQYF

j_call: TRBJ2-1
v_call: TRBV20-1
clone_size: few
d_call: NA
cdr3_nt: TGCAGTGCTAGTCAGGCTAGCCAGAGAGTGTTGCAGTTCTTC
cdr3_aa: CSASQASQRVLQFF

j_call: TRBJ2-2
v_call: TRBV7-2
clone_size: NA
d_call: TRBD1
cdr3_nt: TGTGCCAGCAGCCTGACAGGGGGGGATCTCACCGGGGAGCTGTTTTTT
cdr3_aa: CASSLTGGDLTGELFF

j_call: TRBJ2-7
v_call: TRBV7-2
clone_size: few
d_call: TRBD2
cdr3_nt: TGTGCCAGCAGGGGCGGGAGTTCCTACGAGCAGTACTTC
cdr3_aa: CASRGGSSYEQYF

j_call: TRBJ2-7
v_call: TRBV2
clone_size: NA
d_call: NA
cdr3_nt: TGTGCCAGCAGTGTCTTCTGGGTCGAGCAGTACTTC
cdr3_aa: CASSVFWVEQYF

j_call: TRBJ2-5
v_call: TRBV24-1
clone_size: NA
d_call: TRBD1
cdr3_nt: TGTGCCACCAGTGACCCCGGGACAGTACAAGAGACCCAGTACTTC
cdr3_aa: CATSDPGTVQETQYF

j_call: TRBJ2-6
v_call: TRBV6-4
clone_size: NA
d_call: NA
cdr3_nt: TGTGCCAGCAGTGACGACTACTCTGGGGCCAACGTCCTGACTTTC
cdr3_aa: CASSDDYSGANVLTF

j_call: TRBJ2-5
v_call: TRBV18
clone_size: NA
d_call: NA
cdr3_nt: TGTGCCAGCTCACCAAGTGGGTCAGAGACCCAGTACTTC
cdr3_aa: CASSPSGSETQYF

j_call: TRBJ2-7
v_call: TRBV7-9
clone_size: few
d_call: TRBD1
cdr3_nt: TGTGCCAGCAGCTCCCTCCGGACAGGGTACTACGAGCAGTACTTC
cdr3_aa: CASSSLRTGYYEQYF

j_call: TRBJ2-7
v_call: TRBV15
clone_size: few
d_call: NA
cdr3_nt: TGTGCCACCAGCAGAGCTCGGGCTGGACGAGGCGACGAGCAGTACTTC
cdr3_aa: CATSRARAGRGDEQYF

j_call: TRBJ2-1
v_call: TRBV7-3
clone_size: NA
d_call: NA
cdr3_nt: TGTGCCAGCAGCTTCCTAGGACCTGGGAATGAGCAGTTCTTC
cdr3_aa: CASSFLGPGNEQFF

j_call: TRBJ2-7
v_call: TRBV20-1
clone_size: once
d_call: TRBD2
cdr3_nt: TGCAGTGCTGTAGCGGGAGCGAAGTACGGGCAGTACTTC
cdr3_aa: CSAVAGAKYGQYF

j_call: TRBJ2-7
v_call: TRBV6-5
clone_size: NA
d_call: NA
cdr3_nt: TGTGCCAGCAGTTACTCTCCCGGCGAGCAGTACTTC
cdr3_aa: CASSYSPGEQYF

j_call: TRBJ1-1
v_call: TRBV20-1
clone_size: few
d_call: NA
cdr3_nt: TGCAGTGCTAGAGTGGTACTGAGGCAGGGGCCTTTCTTT
cdr3_aa: CSARVVLRQGPFF

j_call: TRBJ2-5
v_call: TRBV24-1
clone_size: medium-sized
d_call: TRBD2
cdr3_nt: TGTGCCACCAGTGATTCCGGGACTAGCGGGTCCCAAGCCCAGTACTTC
cdr3_aa: CATSDSGTSGSQAQYF

j_call: TRBJ1-6
v_call: TRBV6-5
clone_size: NA
d_call: NA
cdr3_nt: TGTGCCAGCAGTTACAGCGGGGGGGCTGGGAATTCACCCCTCCACTTT
cdr3_aa: CASSYSGGAGNSPLHF